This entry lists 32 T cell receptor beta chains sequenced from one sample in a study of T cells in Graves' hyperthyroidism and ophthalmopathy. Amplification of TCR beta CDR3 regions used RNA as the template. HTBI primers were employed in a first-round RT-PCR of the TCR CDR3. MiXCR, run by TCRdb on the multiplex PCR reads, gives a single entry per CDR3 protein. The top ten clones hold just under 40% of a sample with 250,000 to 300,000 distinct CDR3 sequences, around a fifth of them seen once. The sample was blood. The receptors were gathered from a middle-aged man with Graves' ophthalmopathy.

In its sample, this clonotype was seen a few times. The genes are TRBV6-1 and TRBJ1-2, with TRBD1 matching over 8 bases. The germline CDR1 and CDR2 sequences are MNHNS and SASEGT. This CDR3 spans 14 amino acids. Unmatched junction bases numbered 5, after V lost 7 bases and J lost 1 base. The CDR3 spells CASKKTGVNYGYTF. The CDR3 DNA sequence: TGTGCCAGCAAGAAGACAGGGGTTAACTATGGCTACACCTTC.

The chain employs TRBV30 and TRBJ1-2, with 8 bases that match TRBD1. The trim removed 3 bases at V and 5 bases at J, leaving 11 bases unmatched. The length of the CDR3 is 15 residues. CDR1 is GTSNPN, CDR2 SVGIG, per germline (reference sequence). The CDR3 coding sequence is TGTGCCTGGAGCCAGGGACAGGTGACTCTTTATGGCTACACCTTC. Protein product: CAWSQGQVTLYGYTF.

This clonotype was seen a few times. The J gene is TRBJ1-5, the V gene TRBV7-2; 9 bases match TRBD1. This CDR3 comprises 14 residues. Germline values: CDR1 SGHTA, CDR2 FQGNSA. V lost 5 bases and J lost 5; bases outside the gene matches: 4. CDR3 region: CASSTRQGDQPQHF. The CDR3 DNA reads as TGTGCCAGCAGCACTCGACAGGGGGATCAGCCCCAGCATTTT.

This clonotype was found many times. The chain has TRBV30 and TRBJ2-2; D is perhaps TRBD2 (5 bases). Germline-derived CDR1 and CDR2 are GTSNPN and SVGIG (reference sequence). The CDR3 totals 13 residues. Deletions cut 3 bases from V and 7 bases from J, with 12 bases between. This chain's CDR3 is CAWRPTRGGELFF. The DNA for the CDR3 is TGTGCCTGGAGGCCGACTCGGGGCGGGGAGCTGTTTTTT.

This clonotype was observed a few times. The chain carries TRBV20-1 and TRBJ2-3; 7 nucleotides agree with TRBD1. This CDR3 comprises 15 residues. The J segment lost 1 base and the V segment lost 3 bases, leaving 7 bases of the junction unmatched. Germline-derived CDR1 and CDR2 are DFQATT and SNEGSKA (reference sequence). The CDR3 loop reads CSASGQARGTDTQYF. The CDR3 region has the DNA TGCAGTGCTAGTGGACAGGCGCGGGGCACAGATACGCAGTATTTT.

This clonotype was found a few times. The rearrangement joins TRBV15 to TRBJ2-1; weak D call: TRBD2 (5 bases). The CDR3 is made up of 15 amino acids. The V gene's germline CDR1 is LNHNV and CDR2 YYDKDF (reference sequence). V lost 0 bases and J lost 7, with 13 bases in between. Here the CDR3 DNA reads TGTGCCACCAGCAGAGACGGGGTAACCCGTAATGAGCAGTTCTTC. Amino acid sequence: CATSRDGVTRNEQFF. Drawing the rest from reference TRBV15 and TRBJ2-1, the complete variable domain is DAMVIQNPRYQVTQFGKPVTLSCSQTLNHNVMYWYQQKSSQAPKLLFHYYDKDFNNEADTPDNFQSRRPNTSFCFLDIRSPGLGDTAMYLCATSRDGVTRNEQFFGPGTRLTVL.

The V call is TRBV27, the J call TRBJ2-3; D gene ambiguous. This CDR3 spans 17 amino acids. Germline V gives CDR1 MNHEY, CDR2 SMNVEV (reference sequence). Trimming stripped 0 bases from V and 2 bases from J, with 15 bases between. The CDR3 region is CASSLSGPATDTDTQYF. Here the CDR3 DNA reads TGTGCCAGCAGTTTATCAGGCCCGGCAACCGACACAGATACGCAGTATTTT.

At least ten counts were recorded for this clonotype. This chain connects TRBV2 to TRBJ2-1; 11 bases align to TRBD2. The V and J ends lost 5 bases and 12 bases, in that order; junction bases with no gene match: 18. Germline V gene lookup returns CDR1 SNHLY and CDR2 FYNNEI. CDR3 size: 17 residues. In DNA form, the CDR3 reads TGTGCCAGCAGTCAAACTTCTCCGGGACTAGCGGTTTTCAGGCAGTTCTTC. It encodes CASSQTSPGLAVFRQFF.

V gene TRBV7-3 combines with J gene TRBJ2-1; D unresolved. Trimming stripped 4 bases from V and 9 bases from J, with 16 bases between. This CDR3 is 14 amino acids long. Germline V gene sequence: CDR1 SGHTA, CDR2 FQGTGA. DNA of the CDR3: TGTGCCAGCAGCTCCCTACACCCCGGCGGTGAGCAGTTCTTC. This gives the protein CASSSLHPGGEQFF.

The CDR3 protein is CASSSTAGFFTGELFF. The DNA of the CDR3 is TGTGCCAGCAGTTCCACGGCGGGGTTTTTCACCGGGGAGCTGTTTTTT. The V gene is TRBV12-3 or TRBV12-4, the J gene TRBJ2-2, with D possibly matching TRBD2 (6 bases). This CDR3 has 16 residues. Trimming shortened V by 4 bases and J by 4 bases, and 16 bases separated the two germline ends.

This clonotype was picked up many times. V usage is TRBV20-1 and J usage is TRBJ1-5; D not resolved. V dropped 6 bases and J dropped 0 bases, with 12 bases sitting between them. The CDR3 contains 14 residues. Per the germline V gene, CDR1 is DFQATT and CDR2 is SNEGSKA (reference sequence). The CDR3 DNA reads TGCAGTGCGTACGGCAAGGTTAGCAATCAGCCCCAGCATTTT. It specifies CSAYGKVSNQPQHF.

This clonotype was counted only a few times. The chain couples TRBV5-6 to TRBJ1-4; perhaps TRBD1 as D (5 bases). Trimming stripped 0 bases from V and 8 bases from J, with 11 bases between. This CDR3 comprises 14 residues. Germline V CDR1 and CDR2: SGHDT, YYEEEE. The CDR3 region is CASSLEGSREKLFF. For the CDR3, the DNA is TGTGCCAGCAGCTTGGAGGGGAGCCGGGAAAAACTGTTTTTT. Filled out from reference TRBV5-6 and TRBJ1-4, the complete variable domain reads DAGVTQSPTHLIKTRGQQVTLRCSPKSGHDTVSWYQQALGQGPQFIFQYYEEEERQRGNFPDRFSGHQFPNYSSELNVNALLLGDSALYLCASSLEGSREKLFFGSGTQLSVL.

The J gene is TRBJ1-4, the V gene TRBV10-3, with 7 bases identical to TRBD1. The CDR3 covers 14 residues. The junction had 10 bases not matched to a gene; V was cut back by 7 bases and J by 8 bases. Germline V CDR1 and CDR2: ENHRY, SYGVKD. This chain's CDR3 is CAINPTGPGEKLFF. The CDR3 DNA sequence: TGTGCCATCAACCCGACAGGGCCGGGGGAAAAACTGTTTTTT.

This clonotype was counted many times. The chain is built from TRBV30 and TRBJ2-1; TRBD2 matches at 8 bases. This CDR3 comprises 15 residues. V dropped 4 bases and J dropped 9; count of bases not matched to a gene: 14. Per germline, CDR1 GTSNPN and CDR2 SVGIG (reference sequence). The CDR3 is CAWTSLAGRYGEQFF. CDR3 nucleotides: TGTGCCTGGACCTCCTTAGCGGGACGCTACGGTGAGCAGTTCTTC.

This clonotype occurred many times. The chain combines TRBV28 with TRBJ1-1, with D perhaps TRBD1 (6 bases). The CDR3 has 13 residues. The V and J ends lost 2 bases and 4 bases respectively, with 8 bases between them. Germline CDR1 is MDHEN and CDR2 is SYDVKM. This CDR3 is CASSLPGATEAFF. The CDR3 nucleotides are TGTGCCAGCAGTTTACCAGGGGCCACTGAAGCTTTCTTT.

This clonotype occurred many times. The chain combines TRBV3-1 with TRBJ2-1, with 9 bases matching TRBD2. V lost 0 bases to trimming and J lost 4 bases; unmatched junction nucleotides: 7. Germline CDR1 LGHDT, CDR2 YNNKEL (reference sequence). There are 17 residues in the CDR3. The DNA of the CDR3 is TGTGCCAGCAGCCAAGATCTGCCTAGCGGGAAGTACAATGAGCAGTTCTTC. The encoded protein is CASSQDLPSGKYNEQFF.

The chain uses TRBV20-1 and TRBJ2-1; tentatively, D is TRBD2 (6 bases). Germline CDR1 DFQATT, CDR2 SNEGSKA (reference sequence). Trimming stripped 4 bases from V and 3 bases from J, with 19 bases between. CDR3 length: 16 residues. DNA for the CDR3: TGCAGTGCTACCAACCACCGGGACTTCTACTACAATGAGCAGTTCTTC. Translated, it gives CSATNHRDFYYNEQFF.

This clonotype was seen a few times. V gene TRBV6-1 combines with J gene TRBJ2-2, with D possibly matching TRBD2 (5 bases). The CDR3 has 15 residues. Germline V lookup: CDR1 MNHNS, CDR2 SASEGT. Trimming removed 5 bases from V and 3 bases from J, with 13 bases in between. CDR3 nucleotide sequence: TGTGCCAGCAGTTTAGCGAGTCTTGACACCGGGGAGCTGTTTTTT. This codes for CASSLASLDTGELFF.

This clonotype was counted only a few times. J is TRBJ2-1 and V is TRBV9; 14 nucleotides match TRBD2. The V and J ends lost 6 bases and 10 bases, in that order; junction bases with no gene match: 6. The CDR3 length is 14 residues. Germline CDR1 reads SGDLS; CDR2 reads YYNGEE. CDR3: CASTPGLAGVEQFF. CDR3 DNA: TGTGCCAGCACCCCGGGACTAGCGGGAGTCGAGCAGTTCTTC.

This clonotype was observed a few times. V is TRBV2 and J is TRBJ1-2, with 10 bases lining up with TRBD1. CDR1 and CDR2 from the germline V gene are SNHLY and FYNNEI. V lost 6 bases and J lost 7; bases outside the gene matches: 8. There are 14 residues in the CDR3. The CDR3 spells CASRATGGAGGYTF. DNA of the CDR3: TGTGCCAGCAGGGCGACAGGGGGCGCTGGTGGCTACACCTTC.

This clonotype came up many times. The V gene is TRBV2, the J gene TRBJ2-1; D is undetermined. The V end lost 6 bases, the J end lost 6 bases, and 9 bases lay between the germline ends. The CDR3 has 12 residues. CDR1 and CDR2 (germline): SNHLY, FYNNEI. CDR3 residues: CASSARINEQFF. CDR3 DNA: TGTGCCAGCAGCGCCCGGATCAATGAGCAGTTCTTC.

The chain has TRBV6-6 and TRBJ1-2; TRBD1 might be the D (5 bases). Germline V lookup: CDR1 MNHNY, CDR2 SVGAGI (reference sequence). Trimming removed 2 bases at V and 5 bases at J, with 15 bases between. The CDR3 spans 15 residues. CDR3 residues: CASSYRRGLGYGYTF. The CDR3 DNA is TGTGCCAGCAGTTACCGACGGGGCCTAGGGTATGGCTACACCTTC.

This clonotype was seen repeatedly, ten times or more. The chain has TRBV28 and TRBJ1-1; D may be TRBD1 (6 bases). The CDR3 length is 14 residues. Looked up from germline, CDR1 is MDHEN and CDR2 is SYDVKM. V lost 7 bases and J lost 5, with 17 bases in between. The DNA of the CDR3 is TGTGCCAGCACCCCGGGAGGGGGGAGGACTGAAGCTTTCTTT. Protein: CASTPGGGRTEAFF. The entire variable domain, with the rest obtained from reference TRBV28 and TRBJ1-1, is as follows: DVKVTQSSRYLVKRTGEKVFLECVQDMDHENMFWYRQDPGLGLRLIYFSYDVKMKEKGDIPEGYSVSREKKERFSLILESASTNQTSMYLCASTPGGGRTEAFFGQGTRLTVV.

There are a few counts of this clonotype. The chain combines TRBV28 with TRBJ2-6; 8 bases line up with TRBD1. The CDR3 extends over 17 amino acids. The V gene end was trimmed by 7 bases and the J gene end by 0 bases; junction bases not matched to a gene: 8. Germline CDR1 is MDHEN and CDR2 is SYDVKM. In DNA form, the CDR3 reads TGTGCCAGCACCTGGGACAGGCCGCTCTCTGGGGCCAACGTCCTGACTTTC. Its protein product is CASTWDRPLSGANVLTF.

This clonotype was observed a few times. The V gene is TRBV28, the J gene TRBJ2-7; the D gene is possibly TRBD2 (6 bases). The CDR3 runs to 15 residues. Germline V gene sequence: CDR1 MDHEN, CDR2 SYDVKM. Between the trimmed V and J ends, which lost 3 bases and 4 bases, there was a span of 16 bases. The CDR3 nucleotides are TGTGCCAGCAGTTTCGCGCGGGGACCGAGATACGAGCAGTACTTC. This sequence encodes CASSFARGPRYEQYF. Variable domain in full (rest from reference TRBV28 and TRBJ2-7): DVKVTQSSRYLVKRTGEKVFLECVQDMDHENMFWYRQDPGLGLRLIYFSYDVKMKEKGDIPEGYSVSREKKERFSLILESASTNQTSMYLCASSFARGPRYEQYFGPGTRLTVT.

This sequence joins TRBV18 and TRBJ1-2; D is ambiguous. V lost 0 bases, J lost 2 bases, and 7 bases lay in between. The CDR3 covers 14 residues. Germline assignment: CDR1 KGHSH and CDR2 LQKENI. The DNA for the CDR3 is TGTGCCAGCTCACCACCTTCGACAAACTATGGCTACACCTTC. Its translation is CASSPPSTNYGYTF.

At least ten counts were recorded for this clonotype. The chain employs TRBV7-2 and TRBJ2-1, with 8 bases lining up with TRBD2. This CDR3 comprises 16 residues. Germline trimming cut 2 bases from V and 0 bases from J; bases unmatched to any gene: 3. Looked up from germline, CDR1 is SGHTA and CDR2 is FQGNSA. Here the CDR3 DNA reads TGTGCCAGCAGCTTAACGGGAGGGCCCTCCTACAATGAGCAGTTCTTC. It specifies CASSLTGGPSYNEQFF.

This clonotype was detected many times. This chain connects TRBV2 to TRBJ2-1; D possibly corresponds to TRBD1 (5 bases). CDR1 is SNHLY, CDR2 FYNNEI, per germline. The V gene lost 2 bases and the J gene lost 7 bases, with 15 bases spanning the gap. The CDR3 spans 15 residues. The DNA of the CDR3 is TGTGCCAGCAGTGAAACCAGGGATGTTGCTAATGAGCAGTTCTTC. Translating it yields CASSETRDVANEQFF.

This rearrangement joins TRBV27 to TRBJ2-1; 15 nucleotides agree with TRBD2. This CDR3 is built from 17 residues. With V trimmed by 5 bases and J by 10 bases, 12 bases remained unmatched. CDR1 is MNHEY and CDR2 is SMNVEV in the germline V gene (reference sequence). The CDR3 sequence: CASSTRTSGRVGWEQFF. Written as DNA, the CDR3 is TGTGCCAGCAGTACACGGACTAGCGGGAGGGTTGGATGGGAGCAGTTCTTC.

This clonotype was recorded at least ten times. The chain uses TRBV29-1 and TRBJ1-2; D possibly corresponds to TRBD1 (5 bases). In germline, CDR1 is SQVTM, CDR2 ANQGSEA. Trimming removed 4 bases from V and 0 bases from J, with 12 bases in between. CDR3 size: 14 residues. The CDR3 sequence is CSVASQGTNYGYTF. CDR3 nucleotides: TGCAGCGTTGCTTCCCAGGGAACTAACTATGGCTACACCTTC.

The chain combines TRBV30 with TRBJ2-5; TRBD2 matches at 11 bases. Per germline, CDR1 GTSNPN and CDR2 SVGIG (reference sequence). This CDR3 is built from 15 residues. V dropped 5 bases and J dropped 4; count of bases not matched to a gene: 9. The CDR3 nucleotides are TGTGCCTGGCCAACTAGCGGGAGTGTGGGAGAGACCCAGTACTTC. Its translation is CAWPTSGSVGETQYF.

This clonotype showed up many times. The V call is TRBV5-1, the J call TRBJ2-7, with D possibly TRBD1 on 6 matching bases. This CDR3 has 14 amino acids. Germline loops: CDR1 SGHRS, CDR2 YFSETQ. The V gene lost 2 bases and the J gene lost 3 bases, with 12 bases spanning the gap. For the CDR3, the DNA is TGCGCCAGCAGCTTCCACAGGGATTACTACGAGCAGTACTTC. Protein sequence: CASSFHRDYYEQYF.